This paragraph reports one T cell receptor (beta chain). Antigen: not known. These data originate in a study of radiation and T cells in renal cell carcinoma. The study's findings and limits: Pretreatment tumor biopsies were lacking, so baseline clonotypes are unknown.

Time point of the sample: blood 2 weeks post-SBRT. The treatment is: 15 Gy SBRT to primary tumor, nephrectomy 4 weeks later. The patient's renal cell carcinoma had clear cell pathology. Clones were sequenced by immunoSEQ multiplex PCR, and TCRdb holds only the in-frame ones, with some missing. The profile shows roughly 130,000 clones, roughly four fifths of them singletons. This receptor was identified in a woman aged 55-70 years with renal cell carcinoma. Sequenced material: blood, taken from a patient whose treatment included radiotherapy and nephrectomy.

CDR3 protein: CASSPNRALQETQYF. CDR3 coding DNA: TGTGCCAGCAGCCCGAACAGGGCTCTACAAGAGACCCAGTACTTC. The V call is TRBV5-4, the J call TRBJ2-5; a possible D gene is TRBD1 (6 bases). V was shortened by 4 bases and J by 2 bases, with 15 bases between the two germline ends. Germline CDR1 and CDR2: SGHNT and YYREEE (reference sequence). The CDR3 runs 15 residues.